Listed here are 7 T cell receptor beta chains from one sample, sequenced in a study of shared clonotypes between healthy human individuals. Sequencing was performed with immunoSEQ multiplex PCR; in TCRdb, only in-frame clones are kept and a portion is missing. Of around 700,000 clones listed, roughly 70% are singletons. Sequenced: memory CD4+ T cells sorted from blood. Stated subset: CD45RA-negative fraction. The receptors derive from a young woman in good health.

This clone showed up just a few times. This chain links TRBV25-1 with TRBJ1-5; D is undetermined. The V end lost 8 bases, the J end lost 3 bases, and 5 bases lay between the germline ends. Germline CDR1 reads MGHDK; CDR2 reads SYGVNS. The CDR3 covers 11 residues. The CDR3 reads CASGVNQPQHF. CDR3 in DNA: TGTGCCAGCGGCGTCAATCAGCCCCAGCATTTT. The whole variable domain, filled in from reference TRBV25-1 and TRBJ1-5, reads EADIYQTPRYLVIGTGKKITLECSQTMGHDKMYWYQQDPGMELHLIHYSYGVNSTEKGDLSSESTVSRIRTEHFPLTLESARPSHTSQYLCASGVNQPQHFGDGTRLSIL.

The V and J genes are TRBV28 and TRBJ2-7; 8 bases agree with TRBD2. The CDR3 runs to 15 residues. CDR1 is MDHEN, CDR2 SYDVKM, per germline. V lost 4 bases and J lost 5; bases outside the gene matches: 10. The CDR3 coding sequence is TGTGCCAGCAGTTCGGGGGGGTTTGCGGTGGACGAGCAGTACTTC. The encoded protein is CASSSGGFAVDEQYF.

This clone has only a few counts. The chain recombines TRBV5-1 with TRBJ2-1; D gene ambiguous. Germline lookup yields CDR1 SGHRS and CDR2 YFSETQ. CDR3 length: 14 residues. With 6 bases removed from V and 0 bases from J, the gap between germline ends came to 10 bases. CDR3: CASKAASSYNEQFF. CDR3 nucleotides: TGCGCCAGCAAGGCAGCAAGCTCCTACAATGAGCAGTTCTTC.

V usage is TRBV7-8 and J usage is TRBJ2-1, with a tentative D call TRBD1 (6 bases). V was pared by 5 bases and J by 3 bases, with 14 bases between. The CDR3 consists of 15 residues. CDR1 is SGHVS, CDR2 FQNEAQ, per germline. The CDR3 bases are TGTGCCAGCAGCCCGGACAGAGGGGACTACAATGAGCAGTTCTTC. Its protein product is CASSPDRGDYNEQFF.

V and J are TRBV11-3 and TRBJ2-3; 7 nucleotides align to TRBD2. The length of the CDR3 is 18 residues. The V and J ends lost 7 bases and 4 bases, in that order; junction bases with no gene match: 20. Germline-derived CDR1 and CDR2 are SGHNT and YENEEA. The CDR3 sequence: CASIGRRQGRDSADTQYF. CDR3 coding DNA: TGTGCCAGCATCGGGAGGCGGCAGGGACGTGACTCAGCAGATACGCAGTATTTT.

The chain carries TRBV25-1 and TRBJ1-2; 7 positions agree with TRBD1. The V gene end was trimmed by 4 bases and the J gene end by 8 bases; junction bases not matched to a gene: 7. The CDR3 consists of 13 residues. CDR1 and CDR2 (germline): MGHDK, SYGVNS. The CDR3 DNA reads TGTGCCAGCAGTGCCTCTGGGACAGCGGGCTACACCTTC. Translated, it gives CASSASGTAGYTF.

Many counts were recorded for this clone. The sample has other DNA sequences that encode this CDR3 too. This rearrangement joins TRBV5-1 to TRBJ2-1; 11 positions agree with TRBD2. V lost 3 bases to trimming and J lost 4 bases; unmatched junction nucleotides: 3. This CDR3 spans 15 amino acids. The germline CDR1 and CDR2 sequences are SGHRS and YFSETQ. The CDR3 bases are TGCGCCAGCAGCTCTGCTAGCGGGGGGTACAATGAGCAGTTCTTC. Translated: CASSSASGGYNEQFF.